These 27 T cell receptor beta chains originate from one sample sequenced in a study of breast tumors, draining lymph nodes, adjacent tissues (dated by TCRdb to 2016 to 2017). The protocol used for the library was multiplex PCR. Sequencing was performed on an Illumina HiSeq 2000. TCRdb reanalyzed the raw reads on its own, using fastp at Q25 for trimming and MiXCR for clone calling, and kept in-frame beta chains. For every CDR3 protein sequence, its rows merge into one entry that carries the most common genes and DNA. Recorded for this sample are about 12,000 distinct CDR3 sequences; around 70% of them occurred a single time. The ten largest clones capture about two fifths of the sample. Sequencing input: tumor-adjacent breast tissue. The receptors were gathered from a female donor with breast cancer. Some clones in this sample may be carry-over from other donors' samples.

By sample share, this clonotype is medium-sized. The genes are TRBV7-9 and TRBJ1-3; no clear D gene. The CDR3 extends over 12 amino acids. Germline V gene sequence: CDR1 SEHNR, CDR2 FQNEAQ (reference sequence). Trimming stripped 5 bases from V and 5 bases from J, with 7 bases between. The CDR3 is CASSRDRNTIYF. The CDR3 nucleotides are TGTGCCAGCAGCCGAGACCGAAACACCATATATTTT. Full variable domain (outside the CDR3, taken from reference TRBV7-9 and TRBJ1-3): DTGVSQNPRHKITKRGQNVTFRCDPISEHNRLYWYRQTLGQGPEFLTYFQNEAQLEKSRLLSDRFSAERPKGSFSTLEIQRTEQGDSAMYLCASSRDRNTIYFGEGSWLTVV.

This clonotype came up many times. The chain combines TRBV19 with TRBJ2-2, with TRBD2 matching 8 bases. The germline gives CDR1 LNHDA, CDR2 SQIVND (reference sequence). The CDR3 has 15 residues. The junction had 9 bases not matched to a gene; V was cut back by 5 bases and J by 7 bases. CDR3: CASSVGGGHGGELFF. The CDR3 DNA is TGTGCCAGTAGTGTAGGCGGGGGGCATGGCGGGGAGCTGTTTTTT.

The genes are TRBV7-9 and TRBJ2-7, with D uncertain. The germline V gene encodes CDR1 SEHNR and CDR2 FQNEAQ (reference sequence). The V and J ends lost 7 bases and 6 bases respectively, with 10 bases between them. The CDR3 has 11 amino acids. The CDR3 DNA reads as TGTGCCAGCATCCAGGTGGCCGAGCAGTACTTC. It specifies CASIQVAEQYF.

Of note for this clonotype: At one boundary the junction diverges from the germline segment, which might be a read error. The rearrangement uses TRBV18 and TRBJ2-1, with D uncertain. The CDR3 runs to 15 residues. Looked up from germline, CDR1 is KGHSH and CDR2 is LQKENI. CDR3 residues: CASSPPGQAYKEQSF. In DNA form, the CDR3 reads TGTGCCAGCTCGCCCCCTGGGCAGGCCTACAAAGAGCAGTCCTTC.

Many counts were recorded for this clonotype. The chain is built from TRBV11-2 and TRBJ2-1, with 11 positions matching TRBD2. V lost 6 bases to trimming and J lost 5 bases; unmatched junction nucleotides: 6. Looked up from germline, CDR1 is SGHAT and CDR2 is FQNNGV. This CDR3 spans 15 amino acids. CDR3 sequence (DNA): TGTGCCAGCAGGCTAGCGGGAGGATCTGACAATGAGCAGTTCTTC. Translating gives CASRLAGGSDNEQFF.

The gene calls are TRBV20-1 and TRBJ2-5; D gene uncertain. Per germline, CDR1 DFQATT and CDR2 SNEGSKA (reference sequence). The CDR3 consists of 14 residues. V was trimmed by 0 bases and J by 7 bases, leaving 15 bases between them. CDR3: CSARDPGLRATQYF. The DNA for the CDR3 is TGCAGTGCTAGAGATCCTGGCCTAAGAGCGACCCAGTACTTC.

In its sample, this clonotype was seen once. The chain joins TRBV6-5 to TRBJ2-2, with D tentatively TRBD2 (5 bases). The CDR3 is 16 residues long. CDR1 MNHEY and CDR2 SVGAGI come from the germline V gene. V was pared by 1 base and J by 5 bases, with 14 bases between. Here the CDR3 reads CASSYFPGRGTGELFF. The CDR3 region has the DNA TGTGCCAGCAGTTACTTTCCGGGAAGAGGAACCGGGGAGCTGTTTTTT.

The gene calls are TRBV2 and TRBJ2-1; D is ambiguous. Trimming removed 5 bases from V and 5 bases from J, with 4 bases in between. The CDR3 loop spans 11 amino acids. Germline CDR1 reads SNHLY; CDR2 reads FYNNEI. The CDR3: CASSPNNEQFF. Here the CDR3 DNA reads TGTGCCAGCAGTCCTAACAATGAGCAGTTCTTC.

This chain joins TRBV7-2 and TRBJ1-2; perhaps TRBD1 as D (5 bases). V was clipped by 3 bases and J by 4 bases, with 9 bases between them. The CDR3 has 13 amino acids. Germline values: CDR1 SGHTA, CDR2 FQGNSA. The CDR3 nucleotides are TGTGCCAGCAGCTTTGGGGGACCCTATGGCTACACCTTC. Translating gives CASSFGGPYGYTF.

The rearrangement links TRBV7-9 to TRBJ2-3; D may correspond to TRBD1 or TRBD2 (5 bases each). Trimming shortened V by 5 bases and J by 4 bases, and 16 bases separated the two germline ends. Germline CDR1 and CDR2: SEHNR and FQNEAQ (reference sequence). CDR3 length equals 15 residues. CDR3 residues: CASSLQMGDADTQYF. As DNA, the CDR3 is TGTGCCAGCAGCCTCCAGATGGGGGACGCAGATACGCAGTATTTT. Filled out from reference TRBV7-9 and TRBJ2-3, the complete variable domain reads DTGVSQNPRHKITKRGQNVTFRCDPISEHNRLYWYRQTLGQGPEFLTYFQNEAQLEKSRLLSDRFSAERPKGSFSTLEIQRTEQGDSAMYLCASSLQMGDADTQYFGPGTRLTVL.

The chain joins TRBV7-8 to TRBJ2-1; 13 bases fit TRBD2. The V and J ends lost 4 bases and 6 bases, in that order; junction bases with no gene match: 9. CDR3 length equals 17 residues. The germline gives CDR1 SGHVS, CDR2 FQNEAQ. CDR3 nucleotide sequence: TGTGCCAGCAGCTCCGAATTGGGACTAGCGGGGAGCAATGAGCAGTTCTTC. It specifies CASSSELGLAGSNEQFF.

Details on this clonotype: A junction boundary mismatches the germline segment, possibly from a read error. The V call is TRBV18, the J call TRBJ2-3, with D possibly TRBD1 on 5 matching bases. This CDR3 is built from 16 residues. The germline gives CDR1 KGHSH, CDR2 LQKENI. The CDR3 region has the DNA TGTGCCAGCCCACCACCGCGACAGAAAGCCACAGATACGCAGTATTTT. It yields the protein CASPPPRQKATDTQYF. Based on the CDR3 plus reference TRBV18 and TRBJ2-3, the full variable domain is NAGVMQNPRHLVRRRGQEARLRCSPMKGHSHVYWYRQLPEEGLKFMVYLQKENIIDESGMPKERFSAEFPKEGPSILRIQQVVRGDSAAYFCASPPPRQKATDTQYFGPGTRLTVL.

This clonotype is judged medium-sized. The chain employs TRBV20-1 and TRBJ2-7; possible D gene TRBD1, 6 bases. The CDR3 is 14 amino acids. Per the germline V gene, CDR1 is DFQATT and CDR2 is SNEGSKA (reference sequence). Deletions cut 5 bases from V and 2 bases from J, with 16 bases between. CDR3: CSAFAGTSAYEQYF. DNA of the CDR3: TGCAGTGCTTTCGCCGGGACATCGGCCTACGAGCAGTACTTC.

A note on this clonotype: Germline is not matched at one junction end, which may reflect a read error. CDR3 sequence (DNA): TGCAGTGCTTCGCCCGCAGGGGAAGATACCCAGTACTTC. This gives the protein CSASPAGEDTQYF. The gene calls are TRBV20-1 and TRBJ2-5; a weak D match, TRBD1 (6 bases). The CDR3 has 13 amino acids. Per germline, CDR1 DFQATT and CDR2 SNEGSKA (reference sequence).

The V call is TRBV7-2, the J call TRBJ2-5, with 14 bases matching TRBD2. V shed 4 bases, J shed 5 bases, and the junction held 6 bases outside the gene matches. The CDR3 is 16 amino acids. Germline V lookup: CDR1 SGHTA, CDR2 FQGNSA. Written as DNA, the CDR3 is TGTGCCAGCAGCTCCGGACTAGCGGGAGGAAGGGAGACCCAGTACTTC. This gives the protein CASSSGLAGGRETQYF.

The chain uses TRBV2 and TRBJ2-2, with unresolved D. V lost 1 base and J 7 bases, leaving 7 bases between the germline ends. This CDR3 has 13 amino acids. Germline CDR1 SNHLY, CDR2 FYNNEI. CDR3 nucleotides: TGTGCCAGCAGTGAAGAAGGTTACGGGGAGCTGTTTTTT. This gives the protein CASSEEGYGELFF.

By sample share, this clonotype is medium-sized. The chain uses TRBV7-9 and TRBJ2-2, with 8 nucleotides matching TRBD2. Trimming at V came to 4 bases and at J to 6 bases, leaving 7 bases not matched to a gene. Germline lookup yields CDR1 SEHNR and CDR2 FQNEAQ (reference sequence). The CDR3 covers 15 residues. CDR3 in amino acids: CASSSNREGPGELFF. The CDR3 DNA reads TGTGCCAGCAGCTCGAATCGGGAGGGCCCCGGGGAGCTGTTTTTT.

The chain joins TRBV27 to TRBJ1-5; D uncertain. CDR3 length: 11 amino acids. With 2 bases removed from V and 6 bases from J, the gap between germline ends came to 2 bases. The germline gives CDR1 MNHEY, CDR2 SMNVEV (reference sequence). The CDR3 DNA reads as TGTGCCAGCAGTTTAGGTCAGCCCCAGCATTTT. Translated, it gives CASSLGQPQHF.

This clonotype has ten or more counts. This chain links TRBV5-4 with TRBJ2-3; the match to TRBD2 covers 8 bases. The germline CDR1 and CDR2 sequences are SGHNT and YYREEE (reference sequence). This CDR3 region has 15 residues. Losses at the gene ends were 5 bases for V and 0 bases for J; bases not matched to a gene: 5. CDR3: CASRDQRGSTDTQYF. The CDR3 coding sequence is TGTGCCAGCAGGGACCAGCGGGGGAGCACAGATACGCAGTATTTT. The full variable domain, in which reference TRBV5-4 and TRBJ2-3 provide the parts outside the CDR3, is ETGVTQSPTHLIKTRGQQVTLRCSSQSGHNTVSWYQQALGQGPQFIFQYYREEENGRGNFPPRFSGLQFPNYSSELNVNALELDDSALYLCASRDQRGSTDTQYFGPGTRLTVL.

The gene calls are TRBV7-9 and TRBJ2-1, with TRBD1 matching 8 bases. V dropped 2 bases and J dropped 8; count of bases not matched to a gene: 11. Germline V gene lookup returns CDR1 SEHNR and CDR2 FQNEAQ (reference sequence). The CDR3 consists of 16 residues. The CDR3 spells CASSLIGQGASDEQFF. The CDR3 DNA is TGTGCCAGCAGCTTAATTGGACAGGGAGCCAGCGATGAGCAGTTCTTC.

The J gene is TRBJ2-5, the V gene TRBV5-5; a weak D match, TRBD1 (6 bases). This CDR3 has 13 residues. Germline V gene data show CDR1 as SGHKS and CDR2 as YYEKEE (reference sequence). The V gene lost 0 bases and the J gene lost 9 bases, with 12 bases spanning the gap. CDR3 sequence reads: CASSLATGWAQYF. In DNA form, the CDR3 reads TGTGCCAGCAGCTTGGCGACAGGTTGGGCCCAGTACTTC.

This chain joins TRBV24-1 and TRBJ2-3, with 8 nucleotides matching TRBD1. The CDR3 runs to 15 residues. J was trimmed by 8 bases and V by 4 bases; bases with no gene match: 10. From germline, CDR1 is KGHDR and CDR2 SFDVKD. The CDR3: CATSETGGAQSTQYF. DNA for the CDR3: TGTGCCACCAGTGAAACAGGGGGAGCACAGTCTACGCAGTATTTT.

This clonotype came up once. J is TRBJ1-2 and V is TRBV4-2, with D maybe TRBD1 (5 bases). V was cut by 3 bases and J by 4 bases, with 12 bases left in between. Germline CDR1 reads LGHNA; CDR2 reads YNFKEQ. The CDR3 spans 14 residues. The CDR3 sequence: CASSQPDNPYGYTF. The CDR3 coding sequence is TGTGCCAGCAGCCAGCCGGACAACCCCTATGGCTACACCTTC.

The chain is built from TRBV6-6 and TRBJ1-2; 9 nucleotides match TRBD1. Trimming took 6 bases from V and 5 from J; bases not matched to a gene: 4. Germline values: CDR1 MNHNY, CDR2 SVGAGI (reference sequence). The CDR3 runs 13 residues. In DNA form, the CDR3 reads TGTGCCAGCAGGGGGACAGGGACATATGGCTACACCTTC. Protein: CASRGTGTYGYTF.

Concerning this clonotype itself: An end of the junction differs from the germline gene, which may be a read error. The genes are TRBV4-2 and TRBJ1-4; a weak D match, TRBD1 (5 bases). This CDR3 region has 14 residues. The germline gives CDR1 LGHNA, CDR2 YNFKEQ. The CDR3 sequence is CASSQGMGREKLFF. The CDR3 DNA follows: TGTGCCAGCAGTCAAGGTATGGGGCGTGAAAAACTGTTTTTT.

This clonotype is labeled as medium-sized. This chain links TRBV9 with TRBJ2-2; no firm D call. The CDR3 is 12 amino acids. V lost 0 bases to trimming and J lost 3 bases, with 0 bases between them. Germline V CDR1 and CDR2: SGDLS, YYNGEE. CDR3 in DNA: TGTGCCAGCAGCGTAGACACCGGGGAGCTGTTTTTT. This translates into CASSVDTGELFF.

V gene TRBV7-8 combines with J gene TRBJ2-3, with D possibly being TRBD1 (6 bases). In germline, CDR1 is SGHVS, CDR2 FQNEAQ. This CDR3 region has 15 residues. V lost 2 bases and J 2 bases, leaving 11 bases between the germline ends. The CDR3 reads CASSLRGGFTDTQYF. CDR3 bases: TGTGCCAGCAGCTTACGTGGGGGCTTCACAGATACGCAGTATTTT.